The clone carrying this T cell receptor beta chain appeared once. TCRdb keeps only in-frame clones here, not all; method: immunoSEQ multiplex PCR. The sample lists 35,000 to 45,000 clones; around nine tenths were seen once. The sample originates from a study of blood T cell repertoires in COVID-19. Study as a whole: Spain, Italy and the United States supplied samples that represented acute and convalescent COVID-19.

V lost 0 bases, J lost 5 bases, and 7 bases stayed unmatched. From germline, CDR1 is SGHRS and CDR2 YFSETQ. The CDR3 is made up of 16 amino acids. The source of this sequence is a man aged 55 to 70 with active COVID-19. The sequenced sample was peripheral blood. V gene TRBV5-1 combines with J gene TRBJ2-3; 9 bases fit TRBD2. The CDR3: CASSLGSSGGQDTQYF. The CDR3 nucleotides read TGCGCCAGCAGCTTGGGTAGTAGCGGGGGCCAAGATACGCAGTATTTT.